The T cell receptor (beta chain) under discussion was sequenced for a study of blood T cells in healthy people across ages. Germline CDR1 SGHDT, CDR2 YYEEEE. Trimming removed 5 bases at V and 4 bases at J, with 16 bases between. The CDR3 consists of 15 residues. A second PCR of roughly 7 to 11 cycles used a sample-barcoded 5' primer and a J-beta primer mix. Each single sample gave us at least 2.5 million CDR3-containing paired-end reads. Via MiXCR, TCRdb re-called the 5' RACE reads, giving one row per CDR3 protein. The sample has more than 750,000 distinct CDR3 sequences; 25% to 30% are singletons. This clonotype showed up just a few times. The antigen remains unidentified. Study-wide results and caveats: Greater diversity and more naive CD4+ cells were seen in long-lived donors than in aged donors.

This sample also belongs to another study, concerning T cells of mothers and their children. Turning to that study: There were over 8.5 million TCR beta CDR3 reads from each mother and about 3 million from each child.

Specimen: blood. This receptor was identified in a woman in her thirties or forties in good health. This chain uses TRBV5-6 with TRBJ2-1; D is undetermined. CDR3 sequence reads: CASRPLTKPYNEQFF. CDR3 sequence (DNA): TGTGCCAGCAGACCGCTAACGAAACCTTACAATGAGCAGTTCTTC.